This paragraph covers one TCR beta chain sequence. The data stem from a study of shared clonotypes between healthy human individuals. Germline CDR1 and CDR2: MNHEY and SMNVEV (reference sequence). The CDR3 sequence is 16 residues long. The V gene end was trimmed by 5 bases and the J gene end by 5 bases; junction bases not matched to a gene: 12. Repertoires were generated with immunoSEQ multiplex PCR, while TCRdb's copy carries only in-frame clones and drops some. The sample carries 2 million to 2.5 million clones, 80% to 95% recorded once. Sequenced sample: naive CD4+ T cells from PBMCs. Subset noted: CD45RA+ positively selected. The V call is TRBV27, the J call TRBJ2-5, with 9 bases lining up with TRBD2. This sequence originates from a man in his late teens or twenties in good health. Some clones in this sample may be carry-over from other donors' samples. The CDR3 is CASSPNVAGVQETQYF. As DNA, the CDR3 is TGTGCCAGCAGTCCCAACGTAGCGGGAGTTCAGGAGACCCAGTACTTC.